This T cell receptor (beta chain) was observed in a study of shared clonotypes between healthy human individuals. The wider study: Per donor, CD8 memory used one plate, CD8 naive used two, CD4 memory used three and CD4 naive used three.

This CDR3 comprises 16 residues. Trimming removed 2 bases at V and 2 bases at J, with 16 bases between. Germline loops: CDR1 SGHDT, CDR2 YYEEEE. Everyone who donated was a Caucasian adult who lived in Nashville, Tennessee. Overall study findings and caveats: Apart from blood, nothing was sampled; tissue repertoires likely differ. On the whole, naive subsets had larger estimated richness than memory subsets had.

Sequenced by immunoSEQ multiplex PCR; TCRdb stores in-frame clones only, minus some. The sample lists over a million clones, around 78% occurring once. With regard to this clone: Its matching antigen is unknown.

This TCR was sampled from a man between 18 and 35 years old in good health. Some clones in this sample may be carry-over from other donors' samples. The rearrangement joins TRBV5-6 to TRBJ1-2; the D gene is possibly TRBD1 (6 bases). Input material: memory CD4+ T cells from PBMCs. Documented subset: CD45RA-negative fraction. The CDR3 sequence: CASSFGVTGSNYGYTF. The CDR3 coding sequence is TGTGCCAGCAGCTTTGGGGTTACAGGGTCGAACTATGGCTACACCTTC.